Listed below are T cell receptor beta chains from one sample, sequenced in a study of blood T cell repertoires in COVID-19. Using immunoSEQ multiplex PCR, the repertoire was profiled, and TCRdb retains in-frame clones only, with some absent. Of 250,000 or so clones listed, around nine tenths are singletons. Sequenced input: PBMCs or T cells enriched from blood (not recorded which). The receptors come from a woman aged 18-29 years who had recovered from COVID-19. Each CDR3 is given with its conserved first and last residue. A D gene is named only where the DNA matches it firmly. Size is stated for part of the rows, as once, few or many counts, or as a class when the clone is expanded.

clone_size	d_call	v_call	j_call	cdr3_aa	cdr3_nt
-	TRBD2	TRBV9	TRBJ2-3	CASSVGAGRTDTQYF	TGTGCCAGCAGCGTGGGAGCGGGAAGAACAGATACGCAGTATTTT
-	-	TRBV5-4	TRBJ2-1	CASSLGRTTSNEQFF	TGTGCCAGCAGCTTGGGCAGGACTACCTCCAATGAGCAGTTCTTC
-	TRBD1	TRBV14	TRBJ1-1	CASSLSPGQPEAFF	TGTGCCAGCAGCCTCAGTCCGGGACAGCCTGAAGCTTTCTTT
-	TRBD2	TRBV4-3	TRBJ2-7	CASSQDSGGAYEQYF	TGCGCCAGCAGCCAAGATAGCGGGGGGGCCTACGAGCAGTACTTC
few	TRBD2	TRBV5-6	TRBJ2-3	CASSPGLALNTDTQYF	TGTGCCAGCAGCCCCGGACTAGCCCTTAACACAGATACGCAGTATTTT
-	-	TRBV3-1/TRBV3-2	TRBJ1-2	CASSQVVRGGYTF	TGTGCCAGCAGCCAAGTGGTCAGGGGTGGCTACACCTTC
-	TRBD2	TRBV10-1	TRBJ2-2	CASSESSSGTTGELFF	TGCGCCAGCAGTGAGTCTTCTAGCGGGACCACCGGGGAGCTGTTTTTT
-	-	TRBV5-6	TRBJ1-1	CASSLGREDTEAFF	TGTGCCAGCAGCTTGGGTAGGGAGGACACTGAAGCTTTCTTT
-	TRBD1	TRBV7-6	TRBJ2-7	CASSPRTGGRNEQYF	TGTGCCAGCAGCCCCCGGACAGGGGGCAGGAACGAGCAGTACTTC
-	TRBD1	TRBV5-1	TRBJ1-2	CASSLTGGRYGYTF	TGCGCCAGCAGCTTGACAGGGGGCCGCTATGGCTACACCTTC
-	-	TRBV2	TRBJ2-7	CASSESSYEQYF	TGTGCCAGCAGTGAGTCTAGCTACGAGCAGTACTTC
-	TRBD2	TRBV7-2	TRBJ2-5	CASSPGGSTSGEQETQYF	TGTGCCAGCAGCCCTGGGGGCTCGACTAGCGGGGAACAAGAGACCCAGTACTTC
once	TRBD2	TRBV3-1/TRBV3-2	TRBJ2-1	CASRSGTSGGAYNEQFF	TGTGCCAGCAGATCCGGGACTAGCGGGGGGGCTTACAATGAGCAGTTCTTC
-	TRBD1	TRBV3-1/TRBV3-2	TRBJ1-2	CASSQSPGTGGRWGYTF	TGTGCCAGCAGCCAAAGCCCCGGGACAGGGGGCCGATGGGGCTACACCTTC
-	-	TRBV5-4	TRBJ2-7	CASSLTAGGYEQYF	TGTGCCAGCAGCTTGACGGCGGGCGGGTACGAGCAGTACTTC
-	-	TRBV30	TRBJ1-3	CALKQREVSGNTIYF	TGTGCCCTAAAACAAAGGGAGGTTTCTGGAAACACCATATATTTT
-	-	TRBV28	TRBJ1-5	CASSPLGGPQPQHF	TGTGCCAGCAGTCCCCTGGGAGGTCCTCAGCCCCAGCATTTT
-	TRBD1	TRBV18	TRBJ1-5	CASSPGTDFNSQPQHF	TGTGCCAGCTCACCCGGGACAGATTTTAATAGTCAGCCCCAGCATTTT
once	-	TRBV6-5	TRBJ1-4	CASSYRAGGYEKLFF	TGTGCCAGCAGTTACCGGGCAGGAGGATATGAAAAACTGTTTTTT
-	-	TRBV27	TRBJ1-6	CASRRGGEPLHF	TGTGCCAGCAGAAGGGGAGGAGAACCCCTCCACTTT
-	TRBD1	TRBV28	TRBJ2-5	CASSLYNRGPEETQYF	TGTGCCAGCAGTTTATATAACAGGGGGCCTGAGGAGACCCAGTACTTC
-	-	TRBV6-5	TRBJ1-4	CASSSGRGGEKLFF	TGTGCCAGCAGTTCTGGGCGAGGAGGTGAAAAACTGTTTTTT
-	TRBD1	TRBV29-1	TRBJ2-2	CSVTTGGDGELFF	TGCAGCGTCACGACAGGGGGTGACGGGGAGCTGTTTTTT
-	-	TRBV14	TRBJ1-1	CATQRGGENTEAFF	TGTGCCACCCAACGAGGGGGTGAGAACACTGAAGCTTTCTTT
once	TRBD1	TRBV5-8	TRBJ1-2	CASSLGQGEIYGYTF	TGTGCCAGCAGCTTGGGACAGGGGGAAATCTATGGCTACACCTTC
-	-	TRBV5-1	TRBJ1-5	CASSRLLYSNQPQHF	TGCGCCAGCAGCCGCCTTCTATATAGCAATCAGCCCCAGCATTTT
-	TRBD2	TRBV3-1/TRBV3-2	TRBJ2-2	CASSRATVGGALNTGELFF	TGTGCCAGCAGCCGAGCTACGGTCGGGGGGGCCCTAAACACCGGGGAGCTGTTTTTT
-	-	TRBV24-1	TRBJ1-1	CATSDFARNTEAFF	TGTGCCACCAGTGATTTTGCCAGGAACACTGAAGCTTTCTTT
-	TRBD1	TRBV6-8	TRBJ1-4	CASTETGGVTEKLFF	TGTGCCAGCACAGAGACAGGGGGCGTCACTGAAAAACTGTTTTTT
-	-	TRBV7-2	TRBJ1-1	CASSLAVGQPNTEAFF	TGTGCCAGCAGCTTAGCGGTAGGACAGCCGAACACTGAAGCTTTCTTT
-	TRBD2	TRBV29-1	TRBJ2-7	CSVVLDLAGRYEQYF	TGCAGCGTTGTCCTCGACCTAGCGGGAAGATACGAGCAGTACTTC
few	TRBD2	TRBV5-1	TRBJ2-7	CASSLGGRRDGEQYF	TGCGCCAGCAGCTTGGGCGGGAGGAGGGACGGCGAGCAGTACTTC
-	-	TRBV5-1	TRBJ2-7	CASSLSGFNYEQYF	TGCGCCAGCAGCTTGTCAGGTTTTAATTACGAGCAGTACTTC
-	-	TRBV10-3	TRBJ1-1	CAISESIRGEAFF	TGTGCCATCAGTGAGTCCATACGGGGGGAAGCTTTCTTT
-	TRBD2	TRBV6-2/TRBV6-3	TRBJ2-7	CASSPGLGGEQYF	TGTGCCAGCAGCCCCGGACTAGGAGGCGAGCAGTACTTC
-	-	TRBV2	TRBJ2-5	CASSERRAQGETQYF	TGTGCCAGCAGTGAGAGGAGGGCTCAAGGAGAGACCCAGTACTTC
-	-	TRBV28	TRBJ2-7	CASSPNREGNSGYEQYF	TGTGCCAGCAGTCCTAACCGGGAAGGTAACAGCGGATACGAGCAGTACTTC
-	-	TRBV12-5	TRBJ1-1	CASGPGQGRYTEAFF	TGTGCTAGTGGTCCCGGGCAGGGTAGGTACACTGAAGCTTTCTTT
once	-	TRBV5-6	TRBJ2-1	CASSFLGGYNEQFF	TGTGCCAGCAGCTTTTTGGGGGGATACAATGAGCAGTTCTTC
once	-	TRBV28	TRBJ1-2	CASRYSYGYTF	TGTGCCAGCAGATACAGCTATGGCTACACCTTC
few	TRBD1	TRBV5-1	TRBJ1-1	CASSFGTGGTEAFF	TGCGCCAGCAGCTTCGGGACAGGCGGAACTGAAGCTTTCTTT
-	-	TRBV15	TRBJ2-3	CATSRPGGVTTDTQYF	TGTGCCACCAGCAGACCGGGGGGCGTAACCACAGATACGCAGTATTTT
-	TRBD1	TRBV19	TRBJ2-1	CASSMVSDRVRHNEQFF	TGTGCCAGTAGTATGGTGTCCGACAGGGTAAGACACAATGAGCAGTTCTTC
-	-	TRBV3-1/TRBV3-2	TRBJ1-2	CASSPGLGAYGYTF	TGTGCCAGCAGCCCTGGGTTGGGAGCCTATGGCTACACCTTC
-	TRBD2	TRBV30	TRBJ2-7	CAWRTSGATYEQYF	TGTGCCTGGAGGACTAGCGGCGCCACCTACGAGCAGTACTTC
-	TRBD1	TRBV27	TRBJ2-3	CASSLWDRASTDTQYF	TGTGCCAGCAGTCTGTGGGACAGGGCTAGCACAGATACGCAGTATTTT
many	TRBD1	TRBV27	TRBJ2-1	CASSLSVWDRMGNEQFF	TGTGCCAGCAGTTTATCAGTTTGGGACAGGATGGGGAATGAGCAGTTCTTC
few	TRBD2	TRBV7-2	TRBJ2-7	CASRLQASGRFEQYF	TGTGCCAGCAGACTCCAAGCTAGCGGGAGGTTCGAGCAGTACTTC
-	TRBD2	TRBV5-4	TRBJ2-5	CASSLPTSGQETQYF	TGTGCCAGCAGCTTACCAACTAGCGGGCAAGAGACCCAGTACTTC
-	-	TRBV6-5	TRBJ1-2	CASTQGNYGYTF	TGTGCCAGCACTCAGGGTAACTATGGCTACACCTTC
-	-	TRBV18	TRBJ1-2	CASSPRGQGGEDGYTF	TGTGCCAGCTCACCACGGGGCCAGGGTGGAGAGGATGGCTACACCTTC
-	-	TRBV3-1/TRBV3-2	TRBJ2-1	CASSPRELSSYNEQFF	TGTGCCAGCAGCCCCCGGGAGTTGAGCTCCTACAATGAGCAGTTCTTC
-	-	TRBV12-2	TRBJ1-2	CASRLACSQGQEYGYTF	TGTGCAAGTCGCTTAGCGTGTTCCCAGGGACAGGAGTATGGCTACACCTTC
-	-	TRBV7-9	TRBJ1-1	CASSQWDSNTEAFF	TGTGCCAGCAGCCAATGGGACTCGAACACTGAAGCTTTCTTT
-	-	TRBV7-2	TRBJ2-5	CASSPGLTKETQYF	TGTGCCAGCAGCCCGGGACTGACCAAAGAGACCCAGTACTTC
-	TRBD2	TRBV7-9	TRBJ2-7	CASSQSLASGGASYEQYF	TGTGCCAGCAGCCAATCCCTGGCTAGCGGGGGGGCCTCCTACGAGCAGTACTTC
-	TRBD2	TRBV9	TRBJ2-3	CASSATAGGPGDTQYF	TGTGCCAGCAGCGCCACAGCGGGAGGGCCTGGAGATACGCAGTATTTT
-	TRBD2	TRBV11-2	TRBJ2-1	CASSKDGWSGRELNEQFF	TGTGCCAGCAGCAAAGACGGCTGGAGCGGGAGGGAGTTAAATGAGCAGTTCTTC
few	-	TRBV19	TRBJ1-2	CASNTQGKSGYTF	TGTGCCAGTAACACACAGGGAAAGTCTGGCTACACCTTC
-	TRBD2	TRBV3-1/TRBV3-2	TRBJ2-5	CASRLRLAGVETQYF	TGTGCCAGCAGACTACGACTAGCGGGGGTAGAGACCCAGTACTTC